The sequence of this T cell receptor beta chain was determined in a study of T cells in women clearing cervical HPV infection. The germline CDR1 and CDR2 sequences are SGHRS and YFSETQ. The V segment lost 1 base and the J segment 0 bases; nucleotides outside the gene matches: 3. The CDR3 contains 15 residues. Profiled with immunoSEQ multiplex PCR; TCRdb holds only in-frame clones, not every one. The sample totals over 15,000 clones. A remark on this clone: The read comes to an end 3 residues before the CDR3 does, leaving the germline J gene to fill in the end.

Cervical HPV DNA detected by MY09/MY11 PCR, typed by dot-blot. Sequenced input: blood buffy coat. The clonotype was recovered from a woman between 18 and 70 years old with a cervical HPV16 infection that either progressed to CIN3+ or cleared (not recorded which). This rearrangement joins TRBV5-1 to TRBJ1-2; 7 bases are a match to TRBD1. The sequenced part of the CDR3 DNA is TGCGCCAGCAGCTTGTCGCAGGGGGCTAACTATGGC. Its protein is CASSLSQGANYG. The whole CDR3 region reads CASSLSQGANYGYTF.